A selection of T cell receptor beta chains follows, all from one sample in a study of T cells in Graves' hyperthyroidism and ophthalmopathy. TCRdb re-called the multiplex PCR reads through MiXCR, storing one row per CDR3 protein. The sample has hundreds of thousands of distinct CDR3 sequences; 38% are singletons. The specimen sequenced was blood. The source of these receptors is a man aged 18-30 years with Graves' hyperthyroidism. Both conserved end residues are part of each CDR3. The D gene is left open where the match is weak. Clone size is shown for a subset of rows, as once, few, many or a class of expanded clone.

few NA TRBJ2-7 TRBV5-1 CASSPVGGPLYEQYF TGCGCCAGCAGCCCGGTCGGGGGGCCCCTCTACGAGCAGTACTTC
many NA TRBJ2-7 TRBV2 CATVVSGAAYEQYF TGTGCCACAGTCGTAAGCGGCGCTGCCTACGAGCAGTACTTC
NA NA TRBJ2-7 TRBV19 CASSIGGDPAQGQYF TGTGCCAGTAGTATAGGAGGTGACCCCGCACAAGGGCAGTACTTC
many NA TRBJ2-3 TRBV15 CATSVSPNREYGGTQYF TGTGCCACCAGCGTCAGCCCGAACCGGGAATATGGGGGTACGCAGTATTTT
NA NA TRBJ1-1 TRBV10-3 CASRNRHPGGTEAFF TGTGCCAGCAGAAACCGACACCCGGGGGGCACTGAAGCTTTCTTT
NA NA TRBJ2-3 TRBV10-3 CAIRRGTDTQYF TGTGCCATCCGTAGGGGCACAGATACGCAGTATTTT
NA NA TRBJ2-7 TRBV7-9 CASSLVGPGTYEQYF TGTGCCAGCAGCTTAGTGGGACCCGGGACCTACGAGCAGTACTTC
NA NA TRBJ2-2 TRBV29-1 CSVPRWGGENTGELFF TGCAGCGTCCCTAGGTGGGGTGGGGAGAACACCGGGGAGCTGTTTTTT
many NA TRBJ2-7 TRBV7-2 CASSSSVYEQYF TGTGCCAGCAGCTCGAGCGTCTACGAGCAGTACTTC
NA TRBD1 TRBJ1-1 TRBV2 CASSRRGDSLNTEAFF TGTGCCAGCAGCCGACGGGGGGACAGCCTGAACACTGAAGCTTTCTTT
many NA TRBJ1-1 TRBV19 CASSKGVNTEAFF TGTGCCAGTAGTAAGGGGGTGAACACTGAAGCTTTCTTT
NA TRBD1 TRBJ1-5 TRBV29-1 CSATGGGNRGNQPQHF TGCAGTGCTACAGGGGGCGGAAACAGAGGCAATCAGCCCCAGCATTTT
NA TRBD1 TRBJ1-1 TRBV5-1 CASSTGVGMNTEAFF TGCGCCAGCAGCACAGGGGTGGGAATGAACACTGAAGCTTTCTTT
few TRBD1 TRBJ1-1 TRBV20-1 CSAPPYRTGGTEAFF TGCAGTGCCCCCCCATATCGAACAGGGGGCACTGAAGCTTTCTTT
few NA TRBJ1-1 TRBV20-1 CSAITGNPEAFF TGCAGTGCTATTACAGGGAACCCAGAAGCTTTCTTT
few TRBD1 TRBJ1-2 TRBV19 CASSPWTGANTNYGYTF TGTGCCAGTAGTCCATGGACAGGGGCAAACACTAACTATGGCTACACCTTC
many NA TRBJ2-5 TRBV20-1 CSARGGAQETQYF TGCAGTGCTAGAGGCGGGGCACAAGAGACCCAGTACTTC
NA NA TRBJ2-7 TRBV20-1 CSAQGSKLGSYEQYF TGCAGTGCCCAGGGTTCAAAACTCGGGTCCTACGAGCAGTACTTC
NA NA TRBJ2-7 TRBV10-3 CASSERATGSYEQYF TGTGCCAGCAGTGAACGGGCGACAGGCTCCTACGAGCAGTACTTC
few NA TRBJ1-1 TRBV9 CASSREGRKITEAFF TGTGCCAGCAGCAGGGAGGGGCGGAAGATAACTGAAGCTTTCTTT
NA NA TRBJ2-7 TRBV7-2 CAWSGRGPPYEQYF TGTGCCTGGAGTGGCCGGGGACCTCCATACGAGCAGTACTTC
NA TRBD1 TRBJ1-1 TRBV29-1 CSQGGLGTEAFF TGCAGCCAAGGGGGCCTGGGGACTGAAGCTTTCTTT
many NA TRBJ1-2 TRBV11-2 CASSLDRTVGYTF TGTGCCAGCAGCTTAGATCGTACAGTGGGCTACACCTTC
few NA TRBJ1-1 TRBV20-1 CSATIGGGRTEAFF TGCAGTGCAACTATCGGGGGGGGGCGAACTGAAGCTTTCTTT
NA NA TRBJ2-7 TRBV9 CASSGGGGRREQYF TGTGCCAGCAGCGGGGGCGGAGGGCGACGAGAGCAGTACTTC
NA TRBD1 TRBJ2-7 TRBV10-3 CAISESSGQGRHEQYF TGTGCCATCAGTGAGTCCTCAGGACAGGGGAGGCACGAGCAGTACTTC
NA NA TRBJ2-7 TRBV7-8 CASSQEGFSHEQYF TGTGCCAGCAGCCAGGAAGGGTTTTCCCACGAGCAGTACTTC
few NA TRBJ1-6 TRBV7-2 CASSVPGSYNSPLHF TGTGCCAGCAGCGTCCCAGGGTCCTATAATTCACCCCTCCACTTT
many NA TRBJ1-1 TRBV20-1 CSASVQDTEAFF TGCAGTGCTAGTGTCCAGGACACTGAAGCTTTCTTT
many NA TRBJ1-3 TRBV14 CASSLQNTIYF TGTGCCAGCAGCCTCCAAAACACCATATATTTT
many NA TRBJ2-7 TRBV20-1 CSAGTWPLEQYF TGCAGTGCCGGGACTTGGCCTCTCGAGCAGTACTTC
few NA TRBJ2-7 TRBV11-2 CASSFDSLVWYEQYF TGTGCCAGCAGCTTCGACAGCCTCGTATGGTACGAGCAGTACTTC
NA NA TRBJ1-4 TRBV5-1 CASAARTGEDEKLFF TGCGCCAGCGCCGCCCGCACGGGGGAAGATGAAAAACTGTTTTTT
few NA TRBJ2-7 TRBV4-2 CASSPPGSPYEQYF TGTGCCAGCAGCCCTCCCGGGTCTCCCTACGAGCAGTACTTC
NA TRBD2 TRBJ2-5 TRBV20-1 CSARNGLAGEETQYF TGCAGTGCTAGAAATGGACTAGCGGGGGAAGAGACCCAGTACTTC
few NA TRBJ1-1 TRBV20-1 CSALALTLPDTEAFF TGCAGTGCTCTAGCCCTGACACTGCCTGACACTGAAGCTTTCTTT